A selection of T cell receptor beta chains follows, all from one sample in a study of OX40 agonist ivuxolimab in advanced cancers. Sequenced by immunoSEQ multiplex PCR; TCRdb stores in-frame clones only, minus some. This table has more than 45,000 clones, approximately 86% appearing once. The material sequenced was CD4+ or CD8+ T cells sorted from blood, taken in a trial of the OX40 agonist ivuxolimab. All receptors derive from an adult with an advanced solid tumor such as melanoma, head and neck, liver or kidney cancer. Both conserved end residues are part of each CDR3. A D gene is named only where the DNA matches it firmly. Expanded clones get a size class; other rows say once, few or many, or leave the size out.

D gene: TRBD1
clone size: .
V gene: TRBV6-1
J gene: TRBJ2-5
CDR3 protein: CASSETRPGTVQETQYF
CDR3 DNA: TGTGCCAGCAGTGAAACACGCCCCGGGACAGTCCAAGAGACCCAGTACTTC

D gene: .
clone size: .
V gene: TRBV5-5
J gene: TRBJ2-1
CDR3 protein: CASSLVEGEDEQFF
CDR3 DNA: TGTGCCAGCAGCTTGGTAGAGGGAGAGGATGAGCAGTTCTTC

D gene: TRBD2
clone size: .
V gene: TRBV7-2
J gene: TRBJ2-7
CDR3 protein: CASSQTSGPYEQYF
CDR3 DNA: TGTGCCAGCAGCCAGACTAGCGGACCTTACGAGCAGTACTTC

D gene: .
clone size: few
V gene: TRBV5-6
J gene: TRBJ1-2
CDR3 protein: CASSLRRTDSLYGYTF
CDR3 DNA: TGTGCCAGCAGCTTAAGAAGGACGGACAGCCTCTATGGCTACACCTTC

D gene: .
clone size: .
V gene: TRBV4-3
J gene: TRBJ2-3
CDR3 protein: CASSQHTGRSTDTQYF
CDR3 DNA: TGCGCCAGCAGCCAACACACGGGACGTAGCACAGATACGCAGTATTTT

D gene: TRBD1
clone size: .
V gene: TRBV15
J gene: TRBJ1-5
CDR3 protein: CATSRDLTGGFNQPQHF
CDR3 DNA: TGTGCCACCAGCAGAGATCTGACAGGGGGCTTCAATCAGCCCCAGCATTTT

D gene: .
clone size: .
V gene: TRBV15
J gene: TRBJ2-7
CDR3 protein: CATSYTGREQYF
CDR3 DNA: TGTGCCACCAGCTATACAGGTCGCGAGCAGTACTTC

D gene: .
clone size: .
V gene: TRBV2
J gene: TRBJ2-6
CDR3 protein: CASSRGLRSGANVLTF
CDR3 DNA: TGTGCCAGCAGCAGGGGACTTCGTTCTGGGGCCAACGTCCTGACTTTC

D gene: .
clone size: .
V gene: TRBV27
J gene: TRBJ1-5
CDR3 protein: CASSLKWGGRQPQHF
CDR3 DNA: TGTGCCAGCAGTTTAAAGTGGGGGGGCAGGCAGCCCCAGCATTTT

D gene: TRBD2
clone size: .
V gene: TRBV7-6
J gene: TRBJ2-7
CDR3 protein: CASSPPGLGGGEQYF
CDR3 DNA: TGTGCCAGCAGCCCCCCCGGACTAGGAGGAGGCGAGCAGTACTTC

D gene: .
clone size: .
V gene: TRBV9
J gene: TRBJ2-5
CDR3 protein: CASSERDYLQETQYF
CDR3 DNA: TGTGCCAGCAGCGAGCGAGATTACCTTCAAGAGACCCAGTACTTC

D gene: TRBD1
clone size: .
V gene: TRBV5-4
J gene: TRBJ1-1
CDR3 protein: CASSLDREAFF
CDR3 DNA: TGTGCCAGCAGCCTGGACAGGGAAGCTTTCTTT

D gene: TRBD1
clone size: .
V gene: TRBV12-5
J gene: TRBJ1-4
CDR3 protein: CASGLFRDRGVATNEKLFF
CDR3 DNA: TGTGCTAGTGGTTTGTTCCGGGACAGGGGTGTCGCAACTAATGAAAAACTGTTTTTT

D gene: .
clone size: .
V gene: TRBV5-1
J gene: TRBJ1-4
CDR3 protein: CASSPEGNEKLFF
CDR3 DNA: TGCGCCAGCAGCCCCGAGGGGAATGAAAAACTGTTTTTT

D gene: .
clone size: .
V gene: TRBV18
J gene: TRBJ1-5
CDR3 protein: CASSSITGNQPQHF
CDR3 DNA: TGTGCCAGCTCATCAATCACAGGGAATCAGCCCCAGCATTTT

D gene: TRBD1
clone size: .
V gene: TRBV7-9
J gene: TRBJ2-7
CDR3 protein: CASNRQGPYEQYF
CDR3 DNA: TGTGCCAGCAACCGACAGGGGCCCTACGAGCAGTACTTC

D gene: .
clone size: once
V gene: TRBV7-3
J gene: TRBJ1-1
CDR3 protein: CASSLTGTTNTEAFF
CDR3 DNA: TGTGCCAGCAGCTTAACGGGGACGACAAACACTGAAGCTTTCTTT

D gene: .
clone size: .
V gene: TRBV6-1
J gene: TRBJ1-5
CDR3 protein: CASGLSNQPQHF
CDR3 DNA: TGTGCCAGCGGCCTTAGCAATCAGCCCCAGCATTTT

D gene: .
clone size: .
V gene: TRBV5-5
J gene: TRBJ2-7
CDR3 protein: CASSYRSSYEQYF
CDR3 DNA: TGTGCCAGCAGTTATCGTAGCTCCTACGAGCAGTACTTC

D gene: .
clone size: .
V gene: TRBV2
J gene: TRBJ2-7
CDR3 protein: CASSERGGEYEQYF
CDR3 DNA: TGTGCCAGCAGTGAGAGAGGGGGGGAGTACGAGCAGTACTTC

D gene: .
clone size: once
V gene: TRBV7-9
J gene: TRBJ2-1
CDR3 protein: CASSYRADEQFF
CDR3 DNA: TGTGCCAGCAGTTATCGGGCCGATGAGCAGTTCTTC

D gene: .
clone size: .
V gene: TRBV11-2
J gene: TRBJ2-1
CDR3 protein: CASSWGSYEQFF
CDR3 DNA: TGTGCCAGCAGCTGGGGCTCCTATGAGCAGTTCTTC

D gene: .
clone size: once
V gene: TRBV6-5
J gene: TRBJ1-1
CDR3 protein: CASSTWDIGTEAFF
CDR3 DNA: TGTGCCAGCAGTACTTGGGACATCGGGACTGAAGCTTTCTTT

D gene: .
clone size: .
V gene: TRBV6-1
J gene: TRBJ1-4
CDR3 protein: CATRQATNEKLFF
CDR3 DNA: TGTGCCACCCGACAGGCTACAAATGAAAAACTGTTTTTT

D gene: TRBD1
clone size: .
V gene: TRBV4-1
J gene: TRBJ2-7
CDR3 protein: CASSQGGQGGEQYF
CDR3 DNA: TGCGCCAGCAGCCAAGGGGGACAGGGGGGCGAGCAGTACTTC

D gene: .
clone size: .
V gene: TRBV7-9
J gene: TRBJ2-7
CDR3 protein: CASSLEWASAREQYF
CDR3 DNA: TGTGCCAGCAGCTTAGAATGGGCTAGCGCGAGGGAGCAGTACTTC

D gene: .
clone size: .
V gene: TRBV7-2
J gene: TRBJ2-2
CDR3 protein: CASSQTGLANTGELFF
CDR3 DNA: TGTGCCAGCAGTCAGACGGGTCTCGCGAACACCGGGGAGCTGTTTTTT

D gene: TRBD1
clone size: .
V gene: TRBV2
J gene: TRBJ2-2
CDR3 protein: CASIDRDREGTGELFF
CDR3 DNA: TGTGCCAGCATCGACCGGGACAGGGAGGGCACCGGGGAGCTGTTTTTT

D gene: TRBD2
clone size: .
V gene: TRBV27
J gene: TRBJ2-1
CDR3 protein: CASSLSGTSGSPNEQFF
CDR3 DNA: TGTGCCAGCAGTTTATCCGGGACTAGCGGGAGCCCCAATGAGCAGTTCTTC

D gene: .
clone size: .
V gene: TRBV7-9
J gene: TRBJ2-1
CDR3 protein: CASSLRQDNEQFF
CDR3 DNA: TGTGCCAGCAGCTTAAGACAGGACAATGAGCAGTTCTTC

D gene: .
clone size: .
V gene: TRBV30
J gene: TRBJ2-5
CDR3 protein: CAWSGLGTDQETQYF
CDR3 DNA: TGTGCCTGGAGTGGATTGGGGACTGACCAAGAGACCCAGTACTTC

D gene: .
clone size: .
V gene: TRBV6-5
J gene: TRBJ2-3
CDR3 protein: CASSRLYTDTQYF
CDR3 DNA: TGTGCCAGCAGCCGGTTATACACAGATACGCAGTATTTT

D gene: .
clone size: .
V gene: TRBV23-1
J gene: TRBJ1-5
CDR3 protein: CASSQNLSQPQHF
CDR3 DNA: TGCGCCAGCAGTCAAAACCTTTCCCAGCCCCAGCATTTT

D gene: .
clone size: .
V gene: TRBV6-1
J gene: TRBJ2-3
CDR3 protein: CASSEPHGSKSDTQYF
CDR3 DNA: TGTGCCAGCAGTGAACCTCATGGGAGCAAGTCAGATACGCAGTATTTT

D gene: TRBD2
clone size: .
V gene: TRBV28
J gene: TRBJ2-7
CDR3 protein: CASSLDRLADSYEQYF
CDR3 DNA: TGTGCCAGCAGTTTAGATAGACTAGCGGACTCCTACGAGCAGTACTTC

D gene: .
clone size: .
V gene: TRBV4-1
J gene: TRBJ2-4
CDR3 protein: CASSQDNEGLRNF
CDR3 DNA: TGCGCCAGCAGCCAAGATAATGAGGGGCTCCGAAACTTC

D gene: .
clone size: .
V gene: TRBV28
J gene: TRBJ2-7
CDR3 protein: CASSFPAPYEQYF
CDR3 DNA: TGTGCCAGCAGTTTCCCGGCCCCCTACGAGCAGTACTTC

D gene: .
clone size: .
V gene: TRBV5-1
J gene: TRBJ2-2
CDR3 protein: CASSLWGSGELFF
CDR3 DNA: TGCGCCAGCAGCTTGTGGGGGTCCGGGGAGCTGTTTTTT

D gene: TRBD2
clone size: .
V gene: TRBV4-1
J gene: TRBJ2-5
CDR3 protein: CASSPQEGLAGIETQYF
CDR3 DNA: TGCGCCAGCAGCCCTCAGGAGGGACTAGCGGGAATAGAGACCCAGTACTTC

D gene: .
clone size: .
V gene: TRBV9
J gene: TRBJ2-3
CDR3 protein: CASSVEGVKTDTQYF
CDR3 DNA: TGTGCCAGCAGCGTAGAGGGGGTAAAGACAGATACGCAGTATTTT

D gene: .
clone size: .
V gene: TRBV5-6
J gene: TRBJ1-1
CDR3 protein: CASSLAGAGTEAFF
CDR3 DNA: TGTGCCAGCAGCTTGGCCGGGGCAGGAACTGAAGCTTTCTTT

D gene: .
clone size: .
V gene: TRBV9
J gene: TRBJ1-3
CDR3 protein: CASSGGPGHTGNTIYF
CDR3 DNA: TGTGCCAGCAGCGGGGGTCCGGGACATACTGGAAACACCATATATTTT

D gene: TRBD1
clone size: .
V gene: TRBV10-2
J gene: TRBJ2-1
CDR3 protein: CATHRGNEQFF
CDR3 DNA: TGCGCCACCCACAGGGGTAATGAGCAGTTCTTC

D gene: .
clone size: .
V gene: TRBV10-3
J gene: TRBJ1-4
CDR3 protein: CAISDGGTREKLFF
CDR3 DNA: TGTGCCATCAGTGACGGAGGGACACGCGAAAAACTGTTTTTT

D gene: .
clone size: .
V gene: TRBV7-6
J gene: TRBJ2-7
CDR3 protein: CASSPGTSREQYF
CDR3 DNA: TGTGCCAGCAGCCCCGGGACTTCCAGGGAGCAGTACTTC

D gene: .
clone size: .
V gene: TRBV7-6
J gene: TRBJ1-6
CDR3 protein: CASSLSRRAYNSPLHF
CDR3 DNA: TGTGCCAGCAGCTTAAGCCGGAGGGCCTATAATTCACCCCTCCACTTT

D gene: .
clone size: .
V gene: TRBV4-1
J gene: TRBJ2-4
CDR3 protein: CASSQGGLSKNIQYF
CDR3 DNA: TGCGCCAGCAGCCAAGGGGGGCTATCCAAAAACATTCAGTACTTC

D gene: TRBD1
clone size: .
V gene: TRBV20-1
J gene: TRBJ1-1
CDR3 protein: CSAFQGVLAFF
CDR3 DNA: TGCAGTGCTTTCCAGGGGGTTTTGGCTTTCTTT

D gene: .
clone size: once
V gene: TRBV4-1
J gene: TRBJ2-7
CDR3 protein: CASSLGEGPYEQYF
CDR3 DNA: TGCGCCAGCAGCCTTGGCGAGGGGCCTTACGAGCAGTACTTC

D gene: .
clone size: .
V gene: TRBV5-1
J gene: TRBJ2-2
CDR3 protein: CASSPPSGARTGELFF
CDR3 DNA: TGCGCCAGCAGTCCCCCTTCTGGGGCGAGAACCGGGGAGCTGTTTTTT

D gene: .
clone size: .
V gene: TRBV6-5
J gene: TRBJ1-4
CDR3 protein: CASSYSTAYGEKLFF
CDR3 DNA: TGTGCCAGCAGTTACTCCACAGCTTACGGTGAAAAACTGTTTTTT

D gene: .
clone size: .
V gene: TRBV7-9
J gene: TRBJ1-5
CDR3 protein: CASSLSRGLRNQPQHF
CDR3 DNA: TGTGCCAGCAGTCTCTCCCGCGGGTTAAGAAATCAGCCCCAGCATTTT

D gene: .
clone size: .
V gene: TRBV5-8
J gene: TRBJ1-1
CDR3 protein: CASSLEVGAAFF
CDR3 DNA: TGTGCCAGCAGCTTGGAGGTCGGGGCTGCTTTCTTT

D gene: TRBD1
clone size: .
V gene: TRBV28
J gene: TRBJ2-7
CDR3 protein: CASSLGTGAYEQYF
CDR3 DNA: TGTGCCAGCAGTTTAGGGACAGGGGCGTACGAGCAGTACTTC

D gene: .
clone size: once
V gene: TRBV28
J gene: TRBJ2-3
CDR3 protein: CASSTDLYTDTQYF
CDR3 DNA: TGTGCCAGCAGTACGGACCTTTACACAGATACGCAGTATTTT

D gene: .
clone size: .
V gene: TRBV7-9
J gene: TRBJ2-3
CDR3 protein: CASVDALDTQYF
CDR3 DNA: TGTGCCAGCGTAGACGCCCTAGATACGCAGTATTTT

D gene: .
clone size: few
V gene: TRBV2
J gene: TRBJ1-2
CDR3 protein: CASSEARNGYTF
CDR3 DNA: TGTGCCAGCAGTGAAGCCCGTAATGGCTACACCTTC

D gene: TRBD2
clone size: .
V gene: TRBV4-1
J gene: TRBJ2-1
CDR3 protein: CASSPPRTSNYNEQFF
CDR3 DNA: TGCGCCAGCAGCCCCCCGAGGACTAGTAATTACAATGAGCAGTTCTTC